This T cell receptor beta chain was captured by sequencing in a study of blood T cell repertoires in COVID-19. CDR3 size: 13 residues. Losses at the gene ends were 3 bases for V and 5 bases for J; bases not matched to a gene: 0. Germline CDR1 reads SGHTA; CDR2 reads FQGTGA. The method was immunoSEQ multiplex PCR; TCRdb's version includes in-frame clones alone and lacks a portion of them. The sample lists about 200,000 clones, roughly 90% occurring once. This receptor was taken from a man aged 60 to 75 who had recovered from COVID-19. Sequencing used peripheral blood. This chain uses TRBV7-3 with TRBJ2-2; 7 positions agree with TRBD1. The CDR3 loop is CASSLTGTGELFF. The CDR3 nucleotides read TGTGCCAGCAGCTTGACAGGGACCGGGGAGCTGTTTTTT. Based on the CDR3 plus reference TRBV7-3 and TRBJ2-2, the full variable domain is GAGVSQTPSNKVTEKGKYVELRCDPISGHTALYWYRQSLGQGPEFLIYFQGTGAADDSGLPNDRFFAVRPEGSVSTLKIQRTERGDSAVYLCASSLTGTGELFFGEGSRLTVL.